Described below is a single T cell receptor (beta chain) sequence and its context. This sample was taken from a study of blood T cell repertoires in COVID-19. Here immunoSEQ multiplex PCR was the method, and the copy in TCRdb shows in-frame clones only, minus some. Of 200,000 to 300,000 clones in the sample, just under 85% were seen once. The V gene's germline CDR1 is MNHEY and CDR2 SVGAGI. The CDR3 consists of 15 residues. Trimming stripped 5 bases from V and 1 base from J, with 12 bases between. Sample: peripheral blood. The chain is built from TRBV6-5 and TRBJ1-5; D is possibly TRBD1 (5 bases). The receptor was isolated from an elderly woman with acute or convalescent COVID-19. Here the CDR3 reads CASSPRTQSNQPQHF. CDR3 nucleotides: TGTGCCAGCAGTCCCAGGACACAAAGCAATCAGCCCCAGCATTTT.